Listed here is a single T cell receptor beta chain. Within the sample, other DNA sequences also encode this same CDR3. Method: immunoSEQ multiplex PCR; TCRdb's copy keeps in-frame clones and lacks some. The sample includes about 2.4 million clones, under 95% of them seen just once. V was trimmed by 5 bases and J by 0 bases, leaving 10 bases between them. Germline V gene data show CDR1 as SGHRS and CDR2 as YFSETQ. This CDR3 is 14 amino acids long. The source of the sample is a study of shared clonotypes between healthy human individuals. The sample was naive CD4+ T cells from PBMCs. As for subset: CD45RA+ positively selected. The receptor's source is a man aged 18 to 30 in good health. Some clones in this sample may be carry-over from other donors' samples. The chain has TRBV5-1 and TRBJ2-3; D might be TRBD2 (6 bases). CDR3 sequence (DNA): TGCGCCAGCAGTCTGGCGGGAAGCACAGATACGCAGTATTTT. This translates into CASSLAGSTDTQYF.